The 26 T cell receptor beta chains reported below all come from one sample, sequenced in a study of identical twins. MiXCR was run by TCRdb on the 5' RACE reads, yielding one entry per CDR3 protein. The sample holds approximately 1.8 million distinct CDR3 sequences, under 35% seen once. Sequencing was carried out using cord blood. Source of these receptors: a newborn girl in good health.

V is TRBV9 and J is TRBJ2-7; D ambiguous. The assigned J gene may be wrong: the sequence end matches TRBJ2-1 better. The V gene's germline CDR1 is SGDLS and CDR2 YYNGEE. There are 13 residues in the CDR3. The chain's CDR3 is CASSAPSSYEQFF. The CDR3, as DNA: TGTGCCAGCAGCGCCCCGAGCTCCTACGAGCAGTTCTTC.

This clonotype was counted a few times. The chain couples TRBV7-9 to TRBJ2-3, with 13 bases that match TRBD2. CDR1 and CDR2 from the germline V gene are SEHNR and FQNEAQ (reference sequence). The trim removed 4 bases at V and 5 bases at J, leaving 9 bases unmatched. The CDR3 has 17 residues. In DNA, the CDR3 is TGTGCCAGCAGCTCCTGGACTAGCGGGAGTGGAGGAGATACGCAGTATTTT. Amino acid sequence: CASSSWTSGSGGDTQYF.

The chain uses TRBV10-3 and TRBJ2-3, with D tentatively TRBD1 or TRBD2 (5 bases each). Germline loops: CDR1 ENHRY, CDR2 SYGVKD. CDR3 length equals 15 residues. V lost 4 bases and J lost 5, with 16 bases in between. Here the CDR3 reads CAISAGPQSGDTQYF. CDR3 nucleotide sequence: TGTGCCATCAGTGCGGGACCCCAAAGCGGAGATACGCAGTATTTT.

This sequence joins TRBV7-9 and TRBJ1-2; 8 nucleotides match TRBD1. Germline-derived CDR1 and CDR2 are SEHNR and FQNEAQ (reference sequence). This CDR3 has 16 residues. J lost 4 bases, V lost 1 base, and 8 bases had no gene match. CDR3 in DNA: TGTGCCAGCAGCTTAGGAGACAGGGGCTTGGGCTATGGCTACACCTTC. It yields the protein CASSLGDRGLGYGYTF.

The chain employs TRBV27 and TRBJ2-1; 14 bases agree with TRBD2. The J call is doubtful: the DNA matches TRBJ2-7 better. CDR1 is MNHEY and CDR2 is SMNVEV in the germline V gene (reference sequence). The CDR3 consists of 16 residues. This CDR3 reads CASSFPGLAGVNEQYF. CDR3 sequence (DNA): TGTGCCAGCAGTTTCCCGGGACTAGCGGGAGTCAATGAGCAGTACTTC.

This chain links TRBV7-2 with TRBJ2-3; the match to TRBD2 covers 8 bases. The germline gives CDR1 SGHTA, CDR2 FQGNSA. The J segment lost 4 bases and the V segment lost 4 bases, leaving 13 bases of the junction unmatched. The CDR3 has 17 amino acids. CDR3 protein: CASSWRGLAGQPDTQYF. The CDR3 DNA follows: TGTGCCAGCAGCTGGCGGGGGTTAGCGGGGCAACCAGATACGCAGTATTTT.

This clonotype was seen once. J is TRBJ2-3 and V is TRBV3-1; 15 bases line up with TRBD2. There are 18 residues in the CDR3. The J segment lost 7 bases and the V segment lost 2 bases, leaving 10 bases of the junction unmatched. Germline-derived CDR1 and CDR2 are LGHDT and YNNKEL (reference sequence). CDR3 amino acids: CASSQKSGLAGGPNTQYF. CDR3 nucleotide sequence: TGTGCCAGCAGCCAAAAATCCGGACTAGCGGGGGGGCCAAATACGCAGTATTTT.

The chain couples TRBV4-2 to TRBJ1-2; 10 bases line up with TRBD1. Germline CDR1 LGHNA, CDR2 YNFKEQ. The CDR3 length is 15 residues. With V trimmed by 1 base and J by 5 bases, 4 bases remained unmatched. CDR3 sequence (DNA): TGTGCCAGCAGCCAAGGACAGGGGGCGCGGTATGGCTACACCTTC. Residues: CASSQGQGARYGYTF.

This sequence joins TRBV3-1 and TRBJ1-2; D is unclear. CDR1 and CDR2 (germline): LGHDT, YNNKEL (reference sequence). The V end lost 1 base, the J end lost 7 bases, and 10 bases lay between the germline ends. This CDR3 has 13 residues. CDR3 sequence (DNA): TGTGCCAGCAGCCAAGTTAGTTATGGTGGCTACACCTTC. This codes for CASSQVSYGGYTF.

The gene calls are TRBV15 and TRBJ2-6; tentatively, D is TRBD2 (5 bases). Germline V gives CDR1 LNHNV, CDR2 YYDKDF (reference sequence). The CDR3 contains 21 residues. Deletions cut 0 bases from V and 2 bases from J, with 23 bases between. CDR3 in DNA: TGTGCCACCAGCAGAGATCGTATTAGGGAGTTTAAGCTTGCTGGGGCCAACGTCCTGACTTTC. It codes for CATSRDRIREFKLAGANVLTF.

This clonotype was seen only a few times. The chain combines TRBV10-3 with TRBJ1-5; 9 bases match TRBD1. V shed 1 base, J shed 2 bases, and the junction held 3 bases outside the gene matches. Germline V gives CDR1 ENHRY, CDR2 SYGVKD. The CDR3 extends over 16 amino acids. This CDR3 is CAISELWTGGNQPQHF. The CDR3 DNA is TGTGCCATCAGTGAGTTGTGGACAGGGGGCAATCAGCCCCAGCATTTT.

The chain employs TRBV7-6 and TRBJ1-4, with TRBD1 as a possible D gene (5 bases). The length of the CDR3 is 16 residues. In germline, CDR1 is SGHVS, CDR2 FNYEAQ. Trimming cost V 1 base and J 4 bases, with 13 bases left between them. CDR3 sequence: CASSLGDGEYNEKLFF. The CDR3 DNA reads as TGTGCCAGCAGCTTAGGGGACGGAGAATATAATGAAAAACTGTTTTTT.

The chain uses TRBV20-1 and TRBJ2-3; D call uncertain. V lost 5 bases, J lost 6 bases, and 18 bases lay in between. The CDR3 is 14 residues long. Looked up from germline, CDR1 is DFQATT and CDR2 is SNEGSKA (reference sequence). This chain's CDR3 is CSAPIIWPSDTQYF. CDR3 in DNA: TGCAGTGCTCCAATTATATGGCCGAGTGATACGCAGTATTTT.

The V call is TRBV11-2, the J call TRBJ2-1; TRBD2 aligns across 10 bases. Germline CDR1 SGHAT, CDR2 FQNNGV. With 1 base clipped from V and 2 bases from J, the junction kept 8 bases outside the gene matches. CDR3 length equals 18 residues. CDR3 DNA: TGTGCCAGCAGCTTAGTACCGACTAGCGGGCCCACCTACAATGAGCAGTTCTTC. This codes for CASSLVPTSGPTYNEQFF.

The CDR3 loop reads CASSLVAFPGGNSPLHF. CDR3 bases: TGTGCCAGCAGCTTAGTAGCCTTCCCAGGGGGGAATTCACCCCTCCACTTT. The chain couples TRBV7-2 to TRBJ1-6, with 7 bases matching TRBD1. Trimming at V came to 1 base and at J to 7 bases, leaving 10 bases not matched to a gene. The CDR3 runs 17 residues. Germline V gene lookup returns CDR1 SGHTA and CDR2 FQGNSA.

The chain carries TRBV6-6 and TRBJ1-6; D is unclear. The CDR3 loop spans 12 amino acids. CDR1 MNHNY and CDR2 SVGAGI come from the germline V gene (reference sequence). The V end lost 6 bases, the J end lost 9 bases, and 9 bases lay between the germline ends. CDR3 nucleotide sequence: TGTGCCAGCAGGGTGCTGGGTTCACCCCTCCACTTT. Its translation: CASRVLGSPLHF.

This clonotype has only a few counts. The rearrangement joins TRBV10-3 to TRBJ2-3; D gene ambiguous. Trimming left V 3 bases short and J 4 bases short, with 11 bases between. Germline V gene sequence: CDR1 ENHRY, CDR2 SYGVKD. This CDR3 comprises 14 residues. CDR3 amino acids: CAISEITVSDTQYF. The CDR3 coding sequence is TGTGCCATCAGTGAAATTACAGTCTCAGATACGCAGTATTTT.

The sample holds a few counts of this clonotype. The chain joins TRBV6-5 to TRBJ2-1, with D perhaps matching TRBD2 (6 bases). The CDR3 runs 15 residues. Looked up from germline, CDR1 is MNHEY and CDR2 is SVGAGI. Trimming removed 5 bases from V and 9 bases from J, with 20 bases in between. CDR3 amino acids: CASSLGLTLYSEQFF. For the CDR3, the DNA is TGTGCCAGCAGTCTGGGACTTACGTTATACTCTGAGCAGTTCTTC.

V and J are TRBV20-1 and TRBJ2-7; 7 bases are shared with TRBD2. The trim removed 2 bases at V and 2 bases at J, leaving 3 bases unmatched. Germline V gene sequence: CDR1 DFQATT, CDR2 SNEGSKA (reference sequence). This CDR3 is 13 amino acids long. CDR3 in amino acids: CSARTSVTYEQYF. CDR3 in DNA: TGCAGTGCTAGAACTAGCGTAACCTACGAGCAGTACTTC.

The CDR3 region is CASSLARRGPNTEAFF. CDR3 nucleotides: TGTGCCAGCAGCTTAGCGCGGCGGGGGCCGAACACTGAAGCTTTCTTT. The V and J genes are TRBV7-9 and TRBJ1-1; a possible D gene is TRBD1 (6 bases). V lost 0 bases and J lost 1, with 12 bases in between. CDR3 length: 16 residues. The germline V gene encodes CDR1 SEHNR and CDR2 FQNEAQ (reference sequence).

This clonotype has only a few counts. The genes are TRBV5-5 and TRBJ1-4; D is unresolved. Germline V gives CDR1 SGHKS, CDR2 YYEKEE (reference sequence). The CDR3 is 14 amino acids. With 5 bases removed from V and 4 bases from J, the gap between germline ends came to 12 bases. DNA for the CDR3: TGTGCCAGCAGTATGGGTGTAGGTAATGAAAAACTGTTTTTT. Encoded protein: CASSMGVGNEKLFF.

This clonotype occurred many times. The V and J genes are TRBV10-3 and TRBJ2-5; the D is unclear. The CDR3 has 13 amino acids. V was shortened by 4 bases and J by 1 base, with 7 bases between the two germline ends. Germline CDR1 is ENHRY and CDR2 is SYGVKD. The CDR3: CAISGIIQETQYF. In nucleotides, the CDR3 is TGTGCCATCAGTGGGATAATCCAAGAGACCCAGTACTTC.

In this sample, this clonotype turned up many times. This chain uses TRBV5-1 with TRBJ2-7; perhaps D is TRBD1 or TRBD2 (5 bases each). Germline V gene sequence: CDR1 SGHRS, CDR2 YFSETQ. This CDR3 spans 15 amino acids. Between the trimmed V and J ends, which lost 3 bases and 3 bases, there was a span of 16 bases. The CDR3 here is CASSSVGADYYEQYF. In DNA form, the CDR3 reads TGCGCCAGCAGCTCAGTCGGGGCGGATTACTACGAGCAGTACTTC.

This clonotype occurred a few times. This sequence joins TRBV5-4 and TRBJ2-3; 7 bases map to TRBD1. The CDR3 spans 16 residues. From germline, CDR1 is SGHNT and CDR2 YYREEE (reference sequence). J lost 2 bases, V lost 4 bases, and 10 bases had no gene match. The CDR3 DNA reads as TGTGCCAGCAGCCGAAAGAGGACAGGCCCCACAGATACGCAGTATTTT. This codes for CASSRKRTGPTDTQYF.

In regard to this clonotype: A single base separates this from a much larger clone, so it may be a read error. The rearrangement joins TRBV12-3 or TRBV12-4 to TRBJ2-4; 8 nucleotides line up with TRBD2. The CDR3 extends over 15 amino acids. V dropped 6 bases and J dropped 4; count of bases not matched to a gene: 8. CDR3 in DNA: TGTGCCAGCAGAAGCAGCGGGAGCTATAAAAACATTCAGTACTTC. Encoded protein: CASRSSGSYKNIQYF.

This clonotype was found a few times. J is TRBJ2-1 and V is TRBV9, with D unclear. Germline values: CDR1 SGDLS, CDR2 YYNGEE. With 0 bases removed from V and 7 bases from J, the gap between germline ends came to 8 bases. This CDR3 is 13 amino acids long. CDR3 region: CASSVGSVNEQFF. CDR3 sequence (DNA): TGTGCCAGCAGCGTAGGATCAGTGAATGAGCAGTTCTTC.